This T cell receptor (beta chain) derives from a study of cytomegalovirus exposure and HLA in healthy donors. Study outcomes and limitations: The dataset shows that most TCR sequences were rare, while some public TCRs occurred in many donors. Accounts indicate the classifier identified cytomegalovirus status with strong specificity and sensitivity.

A remark on this clone: Antigen unknown.

The CDR3 totals 16 residues. V shed 3 bases and J 2 bases; nucleotides not matched to a gene: 7. Germline lookup yields CDR1 ENHRY and CDR2 SYGVKD. Clones were read by immunoSEQ multiplex PCR, and TCRdb kept only the in-frame ones, dropping some. The data hold 200,000 to 300,000 clones, with around 85% observed a single time. This sequence originates from a woman under 40 in good health and CMV-seropositive. This sequence joins TRBV10-3 and TRBJ2-7; 10 positions agree with TRBD2. Sequencing input: PBMCs. This CDR3 reads CAISDLSSGRTYEQYF. DNA for the CDR3: TGTGCCATCAGTGACCTCAGTAGCGGGAGGACCTACGAGCAGTACTTC.